These 10 T cell receptor beta chains were all obtained from the same sample, sequenced in a study of blood T cell repertoires in COVID-19. Generated by immunoSEQ multiplex PCR, the TCRdb table keeps only in-frame clones and is missing some. The sample records around 300,000 clones, around 87% being singletons. Sequencing input: peripheral blood. The origin of the receptors is a man aged 50 to 60 with active or convalescent COVID-19.

The rearrangement links TRBV28 to TRBJ1-3, with 12 bases lining up with TRBD1. The CDR3 spans 16 residues. Trimming took 5 bases from V and 12 from J; bases not matched to a gene: 14. The germline CDR1 and CDR2 sequences are MDHEN and SYDVKM. CDR3 sequence: CASSPHPGQGAQGIYF. In DNA form, the CDR3 reads TGTGCCAGCAGTCCTCATCCGGGACAGGGGGCCCAGGGCATATATTTT.

This clone was observed a handful of times. The chain joins TRBV3-1 (or the pseudogene TRBV3-2) to TRBJ1-1; 7 nucleotides align to TRBD1. Unmatched junction bases numbered 5, after V lost 1 base and J lost 0 bases. CDR1 LGHDT and CDR2 YNNKEL come from the germline V gene (reference sequence). The CDR3 loop spans 16 amino acids. The CDR3 region has the DNA TGTGCCAGCAGCCAAGGGGGACAGAGTTTGAACACTGAAGCTTTCTTT. Amino acid sequence: CASSQGGQSLNTEAFF.

V and J are TRBV4-3 and TRBJ1-3; the match to TRBD1 covers 7 bases. The CDR3 runs to 16 residues. Losses at the gene ends were 2 bases for V and 0 bases for J; bases not matched to a gene: 4. Germline CDR1 is LGHNA and CDR2 is YSLEER. CDR3 protein: CASSQRGTASGNTIYF. The CDR3 nucleotides read TGCGCCAGCAGCCAACGGGGGACAGCCTCTGGAAACACCATATATTTT.

This clone came up once. The rearrangement uses TRBV15 and TRBJ1-1; D might be TRBD1 (5 bases). V was trimmed by 4 bases and J by 5 bases, leaving 11 bases between them. This CDR3 region has 13 residues. The V gene's germline CDR1 is LNHNV and CDR2 YYDKDF (reference sequence). The CDR3 bases are TGTGCCACCAGCATGGAAGGGGTAACTGAAGCTTTCTTT. The encoded protein is CATSMEGVTEAFF.

The chain links TRBV2 to TRBJ1-1; D unresolved. V was trimmed by 5 bases and J by 4 bases, leaving 14 bases between them. The CDR3 is 14 residues long. Germline-derived CDR1 and CDR2 are SNHLY and FYNNEI. CDR3 DNA: TGTGCCAGCAGTACTTCTTTGGGGAGCACTGAAGCTTTCTTT. Its translation is CASSTSLGSTEAFF.

This chain joins TRBV30 and TRBJ2-7; D ambiguous. This CDR3 region has 13 residues. The germline V gene encodes CDR1 GTSNPN and CDR2 SVGIG (reference sequence). Trimming left V 5 bases short and J 4 bases short, with 15 bases between. CDR3 loop: CAWAGSDRYEQYF. The CDR3 DNA reads as TGTGCCTGGGCAGGAAGTGACCGGTACGAGCAGTACTTC.

This chain connects TRBV28 to TRBJ1-2; 7 bases are shared with TRBD1. With V trimmed by 3 bases and J by 8 bases, 6 bases remained unmatched. This CDR3 has 13 amino acids. Germline lookup yields CDR1 MDHEN and CDR2 SYDVKM. CDR3 sequence: CASSFGGGGGYTF. The CDR3 DNA follows: TGTGCCAGCAGTTTCGGAGGGGGCGGAGGCTACACCTTC.

The gene calls are TRBV5-4 and TRBJ1-2; maybe TRBD1 (6 bases). The CDR3 has 14 residues. Germline V gene data show CDR1 as SGHNT and CDR2 as YYREEE (reference sequence). The V and J ends lost 0 bases and 8 bases respectively, with 14 bases between them. CDR3 amino acids: CASSLGTVTQGYTF. The DNA of the CDR3 is TGTGCCAGCAGCTTGGGGACAGTCACCCAGGGCTACACCTTC.

A note on this clone: Other DNA variants within this sample encode the same CDR3. The rearrangement uses TRBV2 and TRBJ2-3; 10 bases match TRBD1. Germline V gives CDR1 SNHLY, CDR2 FYNNEI. The CDR3 covers 14 residues. J gave up 3 bases and V 4 bases, and 1 base lay outside the gene matches. Here the CDR3 DNA reads TGTGCCAGCAGTGGGACAGGGGGGACAGATACGCAGTATTTT. Amino acids: CASSGTGGTDTQYF.

On this clone itself: At the DNA level, this CDR3 is encoded by other sequences in the same sample as well. The rearrangement uses TRBV7-2 and TRBJ1-3; TRBD1 might be the D (5 bases). The V end was cut by 2 bases, the J end by 3 bases, with 8 bases between. Germline CDR1 and CDR2: SGHTA and FQGNSA. The CDR3 loop spans 14 amino acids. CDR3 nucleotides: TGTGCCAGCAGCTTACGGGGGAGTGGAAACACCATATATTTT. Amino acids: CASSLRGSGNTIYF.